What follows are 12 T cell receptor beta chains derived from one specimen sequenced in a study of CD8+ T cells in alopecia areata. Sequencing used cDNA as its template, made by extracting RNA and reverse transcribing it. The data were produced by immunoSEQ multiplex PCR, yet TCRdb's version contains in-frame clones alone and is incomplete. Of almost 250,000 clones detected, about two thirds appear once; the ten largest clones hold around 1.2%. The sample here was CD4+ T cells sorted from blood, taken at week 0. The origin of the receptors is a human donor with alopecia areata.

The chain uses TRBV29-1 and TRBJ1-2; TRBD1 is a possible D gene (6 bases). There are 17 residues in the CDR3. V lost 4 bases to trimming and J lost 8 bases, with 29 bases between them. Germline-derived CDR1 and CDR2 are SQVTM and ANQGSEA. For the CDR3, the DNA is TGCAGCGTTGTCGACGATACAGGGACAAGTGCGGTGTGGGGCTACACCTTC. Amino acids: CSVVDDTGTSAVWGYTF.

The chain recombines TRBV23-1 with TRBJ2-7; TRBD2 might be the D (6 bases). TRBV23-1 is placed among ORFs of uncertain function. CDR3 length: 15 residues. V was pared by 2 bases and J by 1 base, with 12 bases between. In nucleotides, the CDR3 is TGCGCCAGCAGTCAAACGGCGGCGGGGTCCTACGAGCAGTACTTC. Amino acid sequence: CASSQTAAGSYEQYF.

CDR3 protein: CASSPSPAGGGNIQYF. The CDR3 DNA sequence: TGTGCCAGCAGCCCATCCCCTGCGGGGGGGGGAAACATTCAGTACTTC. The rearrangement uses TRBV5-4 and TRBJ2-4, with 9 bases lining up with TRBD2. Germline CDR1 and CDR2: SGHNT and YYREEE (reference sequence). The CDR3 is 16 amino acids. Trimming took 4 bases from V and 6 from J; bases not matched to a gene: 11.

This sequence joins TRBV27 and TRBJ2-1; TRBD2 is a possible D gene (6 bases). V was clipped by 5 bases and J by 3 bases, with 14 bases between them. Germline V gene lookup returns CDR1 MNHEY and CDR2 SMNVEV (reference sequence). The CDR3 runs to 15 residues. DNA for the CDR3: TGTGCCAGCAGTCGATTCGGGACTGACTACAATGAGCAGTTCTTC. Residues: CASSRFGTDYNEQFF.

The V call is TRBV27, the J call TRBJ1-4, with D perhaps TRBD1 (6 bases). The CDR3 consists of 13 residues. The V gene's germline CDR1 is MNHEY and CDR2 SMNVEV (reference sequence). V lost 7 bases and J lost 7, with 13 bases in between. The CDR3 nucleotides are TGTGCCAGCATGGAGAGGGGGAGTGAAAAACTGTTTTTT. This sequence encodes CASMERGSEKLFF.

The rearrangement links TRBV7-2 to TRBJ1-1; 7 nucleotides match TRBD1. The germline V gene encodes CDR1 SGHTA and CDR2 FQGNSA. The ends lost 4 bases at V and 5 bases at J; junction bases unmatched: 4. This CDR3 has 13 residues. This CDR3 is CASSSQGWTEAFF. As DNA, the CDR3 is TGTGCCAGCAGCTCACAGGGGTGGACTGAAGCTTTCTTT.

The chain links TRBV5-1 to TRBJ1-1; possible D gene TRBD1, 6 bases. In germline, CDR1 is SGHRS, CDR2 YFSETQ. V was shortened by 0 bases and J by 0 bases, with 9 bases between the two germline ends. The CDR3 runs 15 residues. CDR3 in amino acids: CASSLETGMNTEAFF. The CDR3 region has the DNA TGCGCCAGCAGCTTGGAAACAGGGATGAACACTGAAGCTTTCTTT. Using reference TRBV5-1 and TRBJ1-1 for the parts outside the CDR3, the full variable domain is KAGVTQTPRYLIKTRGQQVTLSCSPISGHRSVSWYQQTPGQGLQFLFEYFSETQRNKGNFPGRFSGRQFSNSRSEMNVSTLELGDSALYLCASSLETGMNTEAFFGQGTRLTVV.

This clone was found once. The chain is built from TRBV5-6 and TRBJ1-5, with a weak D call TRBD1 (5 bases). The CDR3 spans 14 residues. Germline V lookup: CDR1 SGHDT, CDR2 YYEEEE. V lost 3 bases to trimming and J lost 3 bases, with 10 bases between them. The CDR3 region has the DNA TGTGCCAGCAGCTACCGACAGTTCAATCAGCCCCAGCATTTT. This codes for CASSYRQFNQPQHF.

The chain uses TRBV7-3 and TRBJ2-7, with TRBD1 identical over 11 bases. Trimming at V came to 6 bases and at J to 3 bases, leaving 7 bases not matched to a gene. Germline V gene sequence: CDR1 SGHTA, CDR2 FQGTGA. The CDR3 loop spans 15 amino acids. The CDR3 reads CASSRRGTGGYEQYF. CDR3 coding DNA: TGTGCCAGCAGTAGAAGAGGGACAGGGGGCTACGAGCAGTACTTC.

This clone was counted between two and nine times. CDR3 in DNA: TGTGCCAGCAGCTACCGACAGGGGTACGAGCAGTACTTC. This encodes CASSYRQGYEQYF. The chain couples TRBV7-9 to TRBJ2-7; 8 bases match TRBD1. Germline CDR1 and CDR2: SEHNR and FQNEAQ (reference sequence). V lost 4 bases and J lost 4; bases outside the gene matches: 3. The length of the CDR3 is 13 residues.

This sequence joins TRBV29-1 and TRBJ2-3; D not resolved. Trimming stripped 3 bases from V and 0 bases from J, with 10 bases between. This CDR3 spans 14 amino acids. Per the germline V gene, CDR1 is SQVTM and CDR2 is ANQGSEA. Here the CDR3 DNA reads TGCAGCGTTGACGAGTTTAAGAGCACAGATACGCAGTATTTT. This codes for CSVDEFKSTDTQYF.

This clone was found a few times. The V gene is TRBV30, the J gene TRBJ1-1, with TRBD1 matching over 7 bases. Per germline, CDR1 GTSNPN and CDR2 SVGIG (reference sequence). Trimming at V came to 2 bases and at J to 1 base, leaving 7 bases not matched to a gene. The CDR3 has 15 amino acids. The CDR3 spells CAWSLRGQPNTEAFF. The CDR3 DNA reads as TGTGCCTGGAGTTTAAGGGGACAGCCGAACACTGAAGCTTTCTTT.